This T cell receptor (beta chain) was sequenced for a study of graft-versus-host responses after intestinal transplantation. Whole-study context: Every one of the recipients received anti-thymocyte globulin induction and afterwards took tacrolimus and steroids for 3 to 4 years.

Data came from immunoSEQ multiplex PCR; TCRdb stores just in-frame clones and leaves some out. The sample records 140,000 or so clones, around 90% being singletons. The CDR3 is 14 amino acids. Looked up from germline, CDR1 is SGHRS and CDR2 is YFSETQ. Study-level points and caveats: Investigators detected GvH clones in recipient marrow, with some emerging earlier in ileum or blood. Early after transplant, HvG clones declined as circulating GvH clones peaked. Allograft graft-versus-host to host-versus-graft clonal ratios ran high in patients with graft-donor T cell macrochimerism.

Worth noting for this clone: Its antigen is not known. An end of the junction differs from the germline gene, which may be a read error.

The V gene is TRBV5-1, the J gene TRBJ2-3; D may be TRBD1 or TRBD2 (6 bases each). The material was unstimulated CD4+ T cells sorted from spleen or lymph node cells, obtained before intestinal transplant. This sequence was found in a human donor who received an intestinal transplant. Here the CDR3 DNA reads TGCGCCAGCAGCTTGGAGGGGGGCACAGATATGCAGTATTTT. Its translation is CASSLEGGTDMQYF. The variable domain in full, completed from reference TRBV5-1 and TRBJ2-3, reads KAGVTQTPRYLIKTRGQQVTLSCSPISGHRSVSWYQQTPGQGLQFLFEYFSETQRNKGNFPGRFSGRQFSNSRSEMNVSTLELGDSALYLCASSLEGGTDMQYFGPGTRLTVL.